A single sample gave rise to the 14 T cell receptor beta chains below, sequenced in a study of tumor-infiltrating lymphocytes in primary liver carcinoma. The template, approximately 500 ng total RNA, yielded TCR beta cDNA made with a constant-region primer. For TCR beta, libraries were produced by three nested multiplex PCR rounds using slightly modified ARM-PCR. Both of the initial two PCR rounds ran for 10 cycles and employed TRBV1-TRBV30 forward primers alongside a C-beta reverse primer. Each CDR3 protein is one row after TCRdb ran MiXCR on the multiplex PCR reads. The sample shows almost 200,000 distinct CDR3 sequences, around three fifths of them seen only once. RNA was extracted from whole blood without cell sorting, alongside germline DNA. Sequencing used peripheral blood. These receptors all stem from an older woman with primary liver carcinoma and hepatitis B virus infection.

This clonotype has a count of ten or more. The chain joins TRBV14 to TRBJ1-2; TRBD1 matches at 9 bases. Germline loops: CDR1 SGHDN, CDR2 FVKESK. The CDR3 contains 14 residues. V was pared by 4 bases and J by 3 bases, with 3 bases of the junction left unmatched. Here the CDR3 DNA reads TGTGCCAGCAGCCGGGACAGGGAGGACTATGGCTACACCTTC. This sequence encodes CASSRDREDYGYTF.

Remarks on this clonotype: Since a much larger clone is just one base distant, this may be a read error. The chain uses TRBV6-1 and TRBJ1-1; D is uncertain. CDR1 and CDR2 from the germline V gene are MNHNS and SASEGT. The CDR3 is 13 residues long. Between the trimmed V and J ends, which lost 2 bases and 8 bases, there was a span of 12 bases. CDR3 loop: CASSERLRSEAFF. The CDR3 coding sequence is TGTGCCAGCAGTGAACGATTAAGGTCGGAAGCTTTCTTT.

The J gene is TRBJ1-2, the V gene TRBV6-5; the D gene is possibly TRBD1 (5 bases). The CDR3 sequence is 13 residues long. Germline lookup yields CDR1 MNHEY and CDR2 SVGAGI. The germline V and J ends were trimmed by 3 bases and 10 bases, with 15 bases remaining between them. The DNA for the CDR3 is TGTGCCAGCAGTTATGGGACGCACGATGACTACACCTTC. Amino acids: CASSYGTHDDYTF.

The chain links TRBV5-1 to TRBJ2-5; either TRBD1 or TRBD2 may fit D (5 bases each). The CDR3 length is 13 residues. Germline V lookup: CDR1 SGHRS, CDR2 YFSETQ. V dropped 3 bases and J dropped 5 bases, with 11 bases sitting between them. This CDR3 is CASSSDYRETQYF. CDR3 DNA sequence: TGCGCCAGCAGCTCAGACTACAGGGAGACCCAGTACTTC. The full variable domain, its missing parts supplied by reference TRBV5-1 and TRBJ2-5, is KAGVTQTPRYLIKTRGQQVTLSCSPISGHRSVSWYQQTPGQGLQFLFEYFSETQRNKGNFPGRFSGRQFSNSRSEMNVSTLELGDSALYLCASSSDYRETQYFGPGTRLLVL.

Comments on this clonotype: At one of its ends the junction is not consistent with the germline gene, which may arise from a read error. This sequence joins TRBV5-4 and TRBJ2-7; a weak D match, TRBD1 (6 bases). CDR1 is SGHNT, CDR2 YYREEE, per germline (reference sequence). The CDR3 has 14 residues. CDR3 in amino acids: CASSTGQGSYEHYF. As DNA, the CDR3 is TGTGCCAGCAGCACGGGACAAGGGTCCTACGAGCACTACTTC.

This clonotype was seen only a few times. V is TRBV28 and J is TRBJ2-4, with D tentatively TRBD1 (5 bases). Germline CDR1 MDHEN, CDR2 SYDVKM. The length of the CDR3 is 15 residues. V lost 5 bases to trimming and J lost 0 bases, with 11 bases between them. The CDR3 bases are TGTGCCAGCAGTAAGGACATTCTAGCCAAAAACATTCAGTACTTC. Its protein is CASSKDILAKNIQYF.

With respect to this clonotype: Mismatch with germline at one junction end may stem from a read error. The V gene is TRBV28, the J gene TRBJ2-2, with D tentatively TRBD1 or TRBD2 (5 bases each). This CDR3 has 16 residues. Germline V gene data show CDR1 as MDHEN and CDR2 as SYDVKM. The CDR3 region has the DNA TGTGCCAGCAGTTTTAGCCCCGCCCCTGGGACCGGGAAGCTGTTTTTT. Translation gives CASSFSPAPGTGKLFF.

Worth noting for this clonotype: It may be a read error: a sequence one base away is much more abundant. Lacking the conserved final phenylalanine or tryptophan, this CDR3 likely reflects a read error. The CDR3 region is CASSPGTVPYEQYS. CDR3 in DNA: TGTGCCAGCAGCCCCGGGACAGTACCCTACGAGCAGTACTCC. The genes are TRBV5-4 and TRBJ2-7; 7 bases are shared with TRBD1. Germline V gene data show CDR1 as SGHNT and CDR2 as YYREEE (reference sequence). The trim removed 4 bases at V and 2 bases at J, leaving 6 bases unmatched. This CDR3 contains 14 residues.

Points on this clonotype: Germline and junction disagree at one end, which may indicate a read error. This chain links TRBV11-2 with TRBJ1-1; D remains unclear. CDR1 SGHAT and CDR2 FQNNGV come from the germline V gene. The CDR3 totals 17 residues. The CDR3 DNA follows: TGTGCCAGCAGCTTAGATAGAATTCAGGTAGCGTTGGGTGGAGCTTTCTTC. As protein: CASSLDRIQVALGGAFF.

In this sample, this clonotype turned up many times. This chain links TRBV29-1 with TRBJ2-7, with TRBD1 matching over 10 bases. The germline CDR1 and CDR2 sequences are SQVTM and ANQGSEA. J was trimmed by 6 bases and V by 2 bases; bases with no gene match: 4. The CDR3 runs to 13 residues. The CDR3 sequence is CSVERDRGSEQYF. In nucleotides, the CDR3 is TGCAGCGTTGAACGGGACAGGGGAAGCGAGCAGTACTTC.

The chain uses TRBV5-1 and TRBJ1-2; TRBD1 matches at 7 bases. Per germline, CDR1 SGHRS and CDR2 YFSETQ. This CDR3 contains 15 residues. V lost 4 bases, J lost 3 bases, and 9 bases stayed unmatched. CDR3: CASSATGDYDYGYTF. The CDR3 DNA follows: TGCGCCAGCAGCGCTACAGGGGATTACGACTATGGCTACACCTTC.

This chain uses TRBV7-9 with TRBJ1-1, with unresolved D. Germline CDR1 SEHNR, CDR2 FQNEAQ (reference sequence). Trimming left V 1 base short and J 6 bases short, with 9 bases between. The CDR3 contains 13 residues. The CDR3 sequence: CASSLVLNAEAFF. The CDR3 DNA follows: TGTGCCAGCAGCTTAGTCCTTAACGCTGAAGCTTTCTTT.

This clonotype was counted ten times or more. For the CDR3, the DNA is TGTGCCAGCAGCGAAAAGGTGTCCGGGGAGCTGTTTTTT. This translates into CASSEKVSGELFF. The chain carries TRBV6-1 and TRBJ2-2; D gene uncertain. CDR1 is MNHNS, CDR2 SASEGT, per germline. Between the trimmed V and J ends, which lost 6 bases and 6 bases, there was a span of 11 bases. CDR3 length: 13 residues.

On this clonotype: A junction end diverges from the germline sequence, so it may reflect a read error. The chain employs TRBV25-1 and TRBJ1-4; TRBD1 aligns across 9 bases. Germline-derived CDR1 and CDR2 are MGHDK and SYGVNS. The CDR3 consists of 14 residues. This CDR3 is CARSGDRVFEKLFF. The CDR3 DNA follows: TGTGCCAGGAGTGGGGACAGGGTGTTTGAAAAACTGTTTTTT.